A single sample is the source of the 7 T cell receptor beta chains below, sequenced in a study of response to subunit inactivated influenza vaccine. TCRdb ran MiXCR on the RT-PCR reads and lists one entry per CDR3 protein. The repertoire consists of roughly 760,000 distinct CDR3 sequences, with approximately 22% occurring once and the leading ten covering 9.5% to 13%. This specimen consisted of PBMCs from blood, obtained roughly 5 days after vaccination. The receptors stem from a man aged 50-60 years who received an inactivated influenza vaccine.

This clonotype was seen more than once but under ten times. V is TRBV12-3 or TRBV12-4 and J is TRBJ2-5; TRBD2 agrees at 11 bases. The CDR3 consists of 15 residues. The junction had 8 bases not matched to a gene; V was cut back by 5 bases and J by 6 bases. CDR3 region: CASSHGLAGWKTQYF. The CDR3 DNA sequence: TGTGCCAGCAGTCACGGACTAGCGGGTTGGAAGACCCAGTACTTC.

This clonotype has a handful of counts. V is TRBV4-2 and J is TRBJ2-7; TRBD2 agrees at 12 bases. The CDR3 is 19 amino acids. The ends lost 2 bases at V and 3 bases at J; junction bases unmatched: 14. CDR1 is LGHNA and CDR2 is YNFKEQ in the germline V gene. CDR3 DNA sequence: TGTGCCAGCAGCCAACTACCGGGACTAGCGGGCGGACCCTTCTACGAGCAGTACTTC. The encoded protein is CASSQLPGLAGGPFYEQYF.

This chain joins TRBV10-3 and TRBJ2-5, with D hard to call. The germline V gene encodes CDR1 ENHRY and CDR2 SYGVKD. This CDR3 has 15 amino acids. V gave up 0 bases and J gave up 1 base, with 9 bases separating them. CDR3 bases: TGTGCCATCAGTGAGTCCAGCAGACCCCAAGAGACCCAGTACTTC. Its protein is CAISESSRPQETQYF.

The table lists this clonotype with a few counts. V usage is TRBV14 and J usage is TRBJ2-7; D is ambiguous. The V gene lost 0 bases and the J gene lost 6 bases, with 6 bases spanning the gap. Germline CDR1 reads SGHDN; CDR2 reads FVKESK. The CDR3 extends over 12 amino acids. The DNA of the CDR3 is TGTGCCAGCAGCCAAGATCCCTCCGAGCAGTACTTC. Translating it yields CASSQDPSEQYF. Full variable domain (missing parts from reference TRBV14 and TRBJ2-7): EAGVTQFPSHSVIEKGQTVTLRCDPISGHDNLYWYRRVMGKEIKFLLHFVKESKQDESGMPNNRFLAERTGGTYSTLKVQPAELEDSGVYFCASSQDPSEQYFGPGTRLTVT.

This clonotype has more than one count but fewer than ten. In DNA form, the CDR3 reads TGTGCCAGCAGCCAAGGTCAGCAGCTTAACACCGGGGAGCTGTTTTTT. Encoded protein: CASSQGQQLNTGELFF. This chain uses TRBV4-2 with TRBJ2-2, with D uncertain. Germline V lookup: CDR1 LGHNA, CDR2 YNFKEQ. Trimming shortened V by 1 base and J by 2 bases, and 11 bases separated the two germline ends. The CDR3 consists of 16 residues.

The chain couples TRBV29-1 to TRBJ2-7; tentative D call: TRBD1 (6 bases). Germline CDR1 reads SQVTM; CDR2 reads ANQGSEA. The CDR3 is made up of 13 amino acids. V lost 4 bases to trimming and J lost 1 base, with 11 bases between them. This CDR3 is CSVGLGQSYEQYF. DNA of the CDR3: TGCAGCGTTGGTCTAGGACAGTCCTACGAGCAGTACTTC.

This clonotype was found a few times. The chain has TRBV12-3 or TRBV12-4 and TRBJ2-1; TRBD1 or TRBD2 may be the D gene (5 bases each). CDR3 size: 15 residues. With 6 bases removed from V and 10 bases from J, the gap between germline ends came to 22 bases. The CDR3 protein is CASRPPGTSPFEQFF. The CDR3 DNA follows: TGTGCCAGCAGACCTCCGGGGACCTCTCCCTTCGAGCAGTTCTTC.